The entry below describes one T cell receptor (beta chain). The target antigen is unknown. The assay was immunoSEQ multiplex PCR, and TCRdb's table has in-frame clones only and misses some. The sample has fewer than 200,000 clones; over 85% are singletons. CDR3 size: 13 residues. V gave up 4 bases and J gave up 3 bases, with 11 bases separating them. CDR1 is SGHRS, CDR2 YFSETQ, per germline. This record comes from a study of T cell responses to AZD1222 COVID-19 vaccine. Study-level points and caveats: Most donors were white British, females outnumbered males, and clonal diversity was possibly underestimated.

The sequence was collected from an adult in good health. This specimen was peripheral blood, taken on day 0 of AZD1222 vaccination. The chain employs TRBV5-1 and TRBJ2-7; a possible D gene is TRBD1 (5 bases). This CDR3 reads CASSPRVDYEQYF. Written as DNA, the CDR3 is TGCGCCAGCAGCCCCAGGGTCGACTACGAGCAGTACTTC.